What follows are 4 T cell receptor beta chains derived from one specimen sequenced in a study of blood T cell repertoires in COVID-19. The data were produced by immunoSEQ multiplex PCR, yet TCRdb's version contains in-frame clones alone and is incomplete. This sample yields 75,000 to 100,000 clones, of which around 75% are seen a single time; around a quarter belongs to the top ten. The material sequenced was peripheral blood. The receptors were gathered from a man aged 65 to 79 with acute or convalescent COVID-19.

This clone turned up a few times. The rearrangement links TRBV3-1 (or the pseudogene TRBV3-2) to TRBJ1-2; D possibly corresponds to TRBD1 (5 bases). The CDR3 covers 13 residues. V was shortened by 4 bases and J by 6 bases, with 12 bases between the two germline ends. Germline V lookup: CDR1 LGHDT, CDR2 YNNKEL (reference sequence). The CDR3 is CASSPDRQNGYTF. The CDR3 DNA reads TGTGCCAGCAGCCCCGACAGACAGAATGGCTACACCTTC.

The chain has TRBV2 and TRBJ1-5; weak D call: TRBD1 (6 bases). Germline CDR1 is SNHLY and CDR2 is FYNNEI. The V and J ends lost 5 bases and 0 bases respectively, with 11 bases between them. The CDR3 extends over 15 amino acids. CDR3 protein: CASSPDSNSNQPQHF. The CDR3, as DNA: TGTGCCAGCAGTCCGGACAGTAATAGCAATCAGCCCCAGCATTTT.

The gene calls are TRBV9 and TRBJ2-1, with TRBD2 matching 10 bases. Germline CDR1 is SGDLS and CDR2 is YYNGEE. The CDR3 length is 17 residues. J lost 0 bases, V lost 4 bases, and 7 bases had no gene match. The CDR3: CASSTRTSGSSYNEQFF. The CDR3 nucleotides are TGTGCCAGCAGCACGCGGACTAGCGGAAGCTCCTACAATGAGCAGTTCTTC.

This chain joins TRBV5-6 and TRBJ2-3; TRBD2 aligns across 9 bases. CDR1 is SGHDT, CDR2 YYEEEE, per germline. The CDR3 is 19 amino acids. With V trimmed by 0 bases and J by 0 bases, 11 bases remained unmatched. The CDR3 here is CASSLGVAGEVPSTDTQYF. The CDR3 DNA reads as TGTGCCAGCAGCTTGGGGGTAGCGGGAGAGGTTCCTAGCACAGATACGCAGTATTTT.